The rows below give T cell receptor beta chains drawn from one sample of a study of blood T cell repertoires in COVID-19. Clones were read by immunoSEQ multiplex PCR, and TCRdb kept only the in-frame ones, dropping some. This table holds 150,000 to 250,000 clones, 80% to 85% found once. The source material was PBMCs or T cells enriched from blood (not recorded which). These receptors originate from a man aged 40-55 years who had recovered from COVID-19. Each CDR3 is given with its conserved first and last residue. A D gene is named only where the DNA matches it firmly. Part of the rows lack a size; the others show once, few, many or a class for expanded clones.

d_gene	len	abundance	j_gene	v_gene	CDR3nt	CDR3aa
.	14	.	TRBJ1-4	TRBV19	TGTGCCAGTAGTATCGGGGGAGGTAATGAAAAACTGTTTTTT	CASSIGGGNEKLFF
.	15	.	TRBJ1-1	TRBV25-1	TGTGCCAGCAGTGAAAATGTCGGAGGGGAGGCTGAAGCTTTCTTT	CASSENVGGEAEAFF
.	14	.	TRBJ1-6	TRBV4-3	TGCGCCAGCAGCCAAGACAGGTATAATTCACCCCTCCACTTT	CASSQDRYNSPLHF
.	13	once	TRBJ1-6	TRBV5-1	TGCGCCAGCAGCTTGGCCGGGTATTCACCCCTCCACTTT	CASSLAGYSPLHF
TRBD1	15	.	TRBJ1-5	TRBV13	TGTGCCAGCAGCATCTCCCCGACAGGGCCCCAGCCCCAGCATTTT	CASSISPTGPQPQHF
TRBD1	16	once	TRBJ1-4	TRBV19	TGTGCCAGTAGTCTTTACAGGGGTCTCTCTGGTGAAAAACTGTTTTTT	CASSLYRGLSGEKLFF
.	16	.	TRBJ2-2	TRBV19	TGTGCCAGCCGGGGGGCCAGCGGAGCGAACACCGGGGAGCTGTTTTTT	CASRGASGANTGELFF
.	13	.	TRBJ1-1	TRBV4-3	TGCGCCAGCAGCCCAGGGATAGGGGCGGAAGCTTTCTTT	CASSPGIGAEAFF
.	14	.	TRBJ1-1	TRBV6-5	TGTGCCAGCAGTCCTGGGGGAGGGGTGACTGAAGCTTTCTTT	CASSPGGGVTEAFF
TRBD1	16	.	TRBJ1-2	TRBV7-2	TGTGCCAGCAGCTTGTCCCACAGGGGCTCTAACTATGGCTACACCTTC	CASSLSHRGSNYGYTF
.	11	.	TRBJ2-5	TRBV29-1	TGCAGCGTTGACCAGCGAGAGACCCAGTACTTC	CSVDQRETQYF
TRBD2	15	once	TRBJ2-1	TRBV4-2	TGTGCCAGCAGCGCTGGGACTACAAATTACAATGAGCAGTTCTTC	CASSAGTTNYNEQFF
.	14	once	TRBJ1-2	TRBV7-9	TGTGCCAGCAGCTTAGTATGGCAGGGCGAGGGCTACACCTTC	CASSLVWQGEGYTF
TRBD1	16	.	TRBJ2-3	TRBV5-8	TGTGCCAGCAGCTTACAGGGGCGTATTAGCACAGATACGCAGTATTTT	CASSLQGRISTDTQYF